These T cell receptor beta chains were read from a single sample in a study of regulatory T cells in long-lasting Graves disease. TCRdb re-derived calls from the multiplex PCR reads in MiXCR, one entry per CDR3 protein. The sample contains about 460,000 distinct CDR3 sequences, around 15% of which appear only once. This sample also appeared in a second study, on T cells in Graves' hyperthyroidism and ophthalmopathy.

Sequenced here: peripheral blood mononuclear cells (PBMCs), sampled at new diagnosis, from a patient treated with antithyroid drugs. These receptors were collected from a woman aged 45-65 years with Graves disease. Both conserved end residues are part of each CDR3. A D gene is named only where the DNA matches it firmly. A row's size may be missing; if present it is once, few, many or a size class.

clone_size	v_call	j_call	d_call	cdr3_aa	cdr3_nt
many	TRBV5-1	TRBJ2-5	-	CASRTVGQETQYF	TGCGCCAGCAGGACGGTGGGGCAAGAGACCCAGTACTTC
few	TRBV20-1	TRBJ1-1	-	CSASRAGAGTEAFF	TGCAGTGCTAGCCGCGCGGGGGCGGGAACTGAAGCTTTCTTT
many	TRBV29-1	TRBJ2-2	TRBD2	CSVGESGRASGGELFF	TGCAGCGTGGGAGAAAGCGGGAGGGCCTCGGGCGGGGAGCTGTTTTTT
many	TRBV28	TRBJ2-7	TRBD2	CASSLGGSGGHSYEQYF	TGTGCCAGCAGTTTAGGAGGGTCGGGAGGCCACTCCTACGAGCAGTACTTC
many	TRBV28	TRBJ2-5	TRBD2	CASSSPGLAEETQYF	TGTGCCAGCAGTTCCCCGGGACTAGCAGAAGAGACCCAGTACTTC
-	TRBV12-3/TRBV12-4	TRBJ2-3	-	CASSSVYRGLSSTNTQYF	TGTGCCAGCAGTTCTGTCTACCGGGGACTTTCTAGCACAAATACGCAGTATTTT
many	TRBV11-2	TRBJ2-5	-	CASSFHQDSNNVQETQYF	TGTGCCAGCAGCTTTCATCAGGACAGTAATAATGTACAAGAGACCCAGTACTTC
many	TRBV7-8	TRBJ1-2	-	CASSSTRAGYTF	TGTGCCAGCAGCTCAACCCGAGCAGGCTACACCTTC
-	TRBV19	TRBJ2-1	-	CASSIVAYNEQFF	TGTGCCAGTAGTATAGTCGCATACAATGAGCAGTTCTTC
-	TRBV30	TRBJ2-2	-	CAWSPGTGELFF	TGTGCCTGGAGCCCGGGAACCGGGGAGCTGTTTTTT
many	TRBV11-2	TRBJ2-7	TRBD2	CASSHSGIRSYEQYF	TGTGCCAGCAGCCATAGCGGGATTCGTTCCTACGAGCAGTACTTC
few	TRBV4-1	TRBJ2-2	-	CAIRGGSRTGKLFF	TGCGCCATCCGGGGTGGCTCTAGGACCGGGAAGCTGTTTTTT
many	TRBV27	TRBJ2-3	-	CASTDDLARATDTQYF	TGTGCCAGCACTGACGATCTAGCGAGGGCCACAGATACGCAGTATTTT